The 18 T cell receptor beta chains given below trace back to one sample, sequenced in a study of cytomegalovirus exposure and HLA in healthy donors. Researchers ran the PCR with 60 Vbeta and 13 Jbeta primers. Clones were sequenced by immunoSEQ multiplex PCR, and TCRdb holds only the in-frame ones, with some missing. The sample shows some 130,000 clones, about four fifths of them seen only once. The sequenced material came from PBMCs. Receptors were obtained from a woman aged 40 to 50 in good health and CMV-seronegative.

J is TRBJ1-4 and V is TRBV6-1; TRBD1 matches 9 bases. CDR3 size: 15 residues. The V segment lost 4 bases and the J segment 6 bases; nucleotides outside the gene matches: 6. Germline V gives CDR1 MNHNS, CDR2 SASEGT. CDR3 sequence (DNA): TGTGCCAGCAGTGTTTCACAGGGGGCGGATGAAAAACTGTTTTTT. Protein: CASSVSQGADEKLFF.

The rearrangement joins TRBV5-4 to TRBJ2-1, with D possibly matching TRBD1 (5 bases). The V end lost 3 bases, the J end lost 5 bases, and 9 bases lay between the germline ends. This CDR3 has 13 amino acids. Germline lookup yields CDR1 SGHNT and CDR2 YYREEE (reference sequence). CDR3: CASSYTTDNEQFF. For the CDR3, the DNA is TGTGCCAGCAGCTACACGACAGACAATGAGCAGTTCTTC.

The chain joins TRBV11-2 to TRBJ2-7; D may be TRBD2 (6 bases). CDR3 length: 13 residues. CDR1 and CDR2 from the germline V gene are SGHAT and FQNNGV. The V end was cut by 4 bases, the J end by 0 bases, with 7 bases between. Here the CDR3 DNA reads TGTGCCAGCAGCTCGGGACTCTCCTACGAGCAGTACTTC. It codes for CASSSGLSYEQYF.

The sample holds a few counts of this clone. The chain combines TRBV4-2 with TRBJ1-1; D perhaps matches TRBD1 (5 bases). The germline V gene has CDR1 LGHNA and CDR2 YNFKEQ. The CDR3 totals 13 residues. Trimming removed 3 bases from V and 1 base from J, with 6 bases in between. As DNA, the CDR3 is TGTGCCAGCAGCCAGGGGGGGAACACTGAAGCTTTCTTT. Its protein is CASSQGGNTEAFF.

This clone was detected once. The rearrangement uses TRBV10-3 and TRBJ1-5, with D possibly TRBD1 on 6 matching bases. The CDR3 extends over 14 amino acids. Trimming removed 0 bases from V and 4 bases from J, with 7 bases in between. Germline CDR1 and CDR2: ENHRY and SYGVKD. CDR3 sequence: CAISESDSNQPQHF. CDR3 coding DNA: TGTGCCATCAGTGAGTCGGACAGTAATCAGCCCCAGCATTTT.

The chain combines TRBV27 with TRBJ2-5; no clear D. The J call is in doubt because the DNA end fits TRBJ2-7 better. The CDR3 is made up of 14 amino acids. Germline V gene sequence: CDR1 MNHEY, CDR2 SMNVEV (reference sequence). The CDR3 region is CASSLGGEPYEQYF. The CDR3 DNA reads as TGTGCCAGCAGTTTAGGCGGAGAACCCTACGAGCAGTACTTC.

The chain carries TRBV10-3 and TRBJ2-1; D gene uncertain. The CDR3 spans 12 residues. The V end lost 8 bases, the J end lost 3 bases, and 8 bases lay between the germline ends. Germline values: CDR1 ENHRY, CDR2 SYGVKD. CDR3 bases: TGTGCCATCTCCACGGTCTACAATGAGCAGTTCTTC. Translated, it gives CAISTVYNEQFF.

V and J are TRBV13 and TRBJ2-4; 10 nucleotides match TRBD1. The V gene end was trimmed by 5 bases and the J gene end by 0 bases; junction bases not matched to a gene: 4. From germline, CDR1 is PRHDT and CDR2 FYEKMQ (reference sequence). CDR3 length equals 16 residues. In DNA, the CDR3 is TGTGCCAGCAGCCAGACAGGGGGCGCAGCCAAAAACATTCAGTACTTC. This gives the protein CASSQTGGAAKNIQYF.

This rearrangement joins TRBV5-1 to TRBJ2-3, with a tentative D call TRBD2 (5 bases). Germline assignment: CDR1 SGHRS and CDR2 YFSETQ. CDR3 length equals 13 residues. V shed 7 bases and J shed 0 bases, with 9 bases lying between them. The CDR3 sequence is CASGSTSTDTQYF. CDR3 in DNA: TGCGCCAGCGGGAGTACGAGCACAGATACGCAGTATTTT.

Only a few counts were recorded for this clone. The chain employs TRBV7-3 and TRBJ2-1; tentative D call: TRBD2 (5 bases). The length of the CDR3 is 15 residues. V was shortened by 2 bases and J by 4 bases, with 12 bases between the two germline ends. Germline CDR1 is SGHTA and CDR2 is FQGTGA. In DNA form, the CDR3 reads TGTGCCAGCAGCTTAGGCCCTGAGGGTTACAATGAGCAGTTCTTC. The encoded protein is CASSLGPEGYNEQFF.

The V and J genes are TRBV10-3 and TRBJ1-4; no definite D call. The V gene lost 2 bases and the J gene lost 4 bases, with 8 bases spanning the gap. The CDR3 runs 14 residues. The germline gives CDR1 ENHRY, CDR2 SYGVKD. CDR3 bases: TGTGCCATCAGTGAGGCGGCCAATAATGAAAAACTGTTTTTT. Protein: CAISEAANNEKLFF.

This clone showed up just once. For the CDR3, the DNA is TGTGCCAGCAGCGTGGACAGCGTAACTAACTATGGCTACACCTTC. Amino acids: CASSVDSVTNYGYTF. This chain uses TRBV9 with TRBJ1-2; maybe TRBD1 (6 bases). V was trimmed by 2 bases and J by 0 bases, leaving 11 bases between them. The CDR3 covers 15 residues. The germline V gene encodes CDR1 SGDLS and CDR2 YYNGEE.

This rearrangement joins TRBV19 to TRBJ2-1, with TRBD2 matching 9 bases. Germline-derived CDR1 and CDR2 are LNHDA and SQIVND (reference sequence). V shed 6 bases and J 4 bases; nucleotides not matched to a gene: 1. This CDR3 is built from 13 residues. CDR3 sequence: CASSLAGYNEQFF. The CDR3 DNA reads TGTGCCAGTAGCCTAGCGGGATACAATGAGCAGTTCTTC.

The chain employs TRBV6-5 and TRBJ1-4, with a possible D match to TRBD1 (6 bases). CDR3 length: 15 amino acids. CDR1 is MNHEY, CDR2 SVGAGI, per germline. V gave up 5 bases and J gave up 10 bases, with 20 bases separating them. The CDR3 coding sequence is TGTGCCAGCAGTCGGTCTGGGCAGGGGCTAGGAAAACTGTTTTTT. Translating gives CASSRSGQGLGKLFF.

The V call is TRBV5-1, the J call TRBJ2-2, with 7 nucleotides matching TRBD1. J was trimmed by 6 bases and V by 4 bases; bases with no gene match: 6. This CDR3 is 14 amino acids long. Germline values: CDR1 SGHRS, CDR2 YFSETQ. CDR3 sequence reads: CASSTRQGPGELFF. In DNA form, the CDR3 reads TGCGCCAGCAGCACAAGACAGGGTCCCGGGGAGCTGTTTTTT.

The sample holds one count of this clone. The V call is TRBV11-3, the J call TRBJ1-1, with unresolved D. CDR3 length: 13 residues. The V and J ends lost 5 bases and 2 bases respectively, with 9 bases between them. From germline, CDR1 is SGHNT and CDR2 YENEEA. Written as DNA, the CDR3 is TGTGCCAGCAGCACCACTAGAAACACTGAAGCTTTCTTT. Translating it yields CASSTTRNTEAFF. Drawing the rest from reference TRBV11-3 and TRBJ1-1, the complete variable domain is EAGVVQSPRYKIIEKKQPVAFWCNPISGHNTLYWYLQNLGQGPELLIRYENEEAVDDSQLPKDRFSAERLKGVDSTLKIQPAELGDSAVYLCASSTTRNTEAFFGQGTRLTVV.

This clone has a single count. V and J are TRBV28 and TRBJ1-3, with D uncertain. V lost 8 bases and J 0 bases, leaving 11 bases between the germline ends. CDR3 size: 14 residues. CDR1 MDHEN and CDR2 SYDVKM come from the germline V gene. The CDR3 protein is CASSNGDSGNTIYF. For the CDR3, the DNA is TGTGCCAGCTCCAATGGAGACTCTGGAAACACCATATATTTT.

The J gene is TRBJ2-5, the V gene TRBV5-6; D unresolved. With 0 bases removed from V and 5 bases from J, the gap between germline ends came to 14 bases. The CDR3 loop spans 15 amino acids. CDR1 is SGHDT and CDR2 is YYEEEE in the germline V gene. CDR3 nucleotides: TGTGCCAGCAGCTTGGTCCAGACGCGGTCGGAGACCCAGTACTTC. This gives the protein CASSLVQTRSETQYF.